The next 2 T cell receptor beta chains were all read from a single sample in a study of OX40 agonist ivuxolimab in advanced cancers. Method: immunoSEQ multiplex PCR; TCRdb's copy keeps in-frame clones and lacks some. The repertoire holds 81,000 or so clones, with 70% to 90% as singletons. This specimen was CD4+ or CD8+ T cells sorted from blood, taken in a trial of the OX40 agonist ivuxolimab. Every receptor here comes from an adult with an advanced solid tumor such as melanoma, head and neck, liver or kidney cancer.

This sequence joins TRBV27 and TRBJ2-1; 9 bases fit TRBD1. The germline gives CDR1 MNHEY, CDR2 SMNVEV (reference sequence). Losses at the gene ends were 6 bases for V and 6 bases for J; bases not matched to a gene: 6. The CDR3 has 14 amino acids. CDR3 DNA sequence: TGTGCCAGCAGGTCGGGACAGGGTCTCAATGAGCAGTTCTTC. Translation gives CASRSGQGLNEQFF.

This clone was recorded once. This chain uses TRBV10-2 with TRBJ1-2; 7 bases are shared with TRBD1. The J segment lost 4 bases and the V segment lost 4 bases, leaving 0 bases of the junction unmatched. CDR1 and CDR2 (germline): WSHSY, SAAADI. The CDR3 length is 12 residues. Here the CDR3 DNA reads TGCGCCAGCAGTGGACAGGGCTATGGCTACACCTTC. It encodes CASSGQGYGYTF.